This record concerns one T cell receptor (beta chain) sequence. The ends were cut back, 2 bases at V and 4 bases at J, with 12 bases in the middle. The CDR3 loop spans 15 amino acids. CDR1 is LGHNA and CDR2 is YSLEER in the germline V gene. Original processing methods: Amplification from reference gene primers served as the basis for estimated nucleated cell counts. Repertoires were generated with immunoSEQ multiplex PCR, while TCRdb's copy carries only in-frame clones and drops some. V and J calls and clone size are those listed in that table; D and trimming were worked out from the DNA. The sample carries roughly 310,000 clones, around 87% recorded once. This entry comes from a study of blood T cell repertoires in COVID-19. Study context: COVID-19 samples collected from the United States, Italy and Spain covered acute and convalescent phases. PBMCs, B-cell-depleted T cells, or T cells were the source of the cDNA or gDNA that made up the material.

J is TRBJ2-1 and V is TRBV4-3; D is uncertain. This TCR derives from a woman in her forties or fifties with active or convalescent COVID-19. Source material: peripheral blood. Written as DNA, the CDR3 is TGCGCCAGCAGCCAACAACTACCGACTTACAATGAGCAGTTCTTC. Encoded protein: CASSQQLPTYNEQFF.